Listed below are T cell receptor beta chains from one sample, sequenced in a study of OX40 agonist ivuxolimab in advanced cancers. Profiling relied on immunoSEQ multiplex PCR, and the TCRdb table lists in-frame clones only, not all of them. The sample has tens of thousands of clones, 82% seen once. The input for sequencing was CD4+ or CD8+ T cells sorted from blood, taken in a trial of the OX40 agonist ivuxolimab. The receptors derive from an adult with an advanced solid tumor such as melanoma, head and neck, liver or kidney cancer. CDR3s include the opening cysteine and the closing phenylalanine or tryptophan. A D gene is named only where the DNA matches it firmly. Size is omitted from some rows. Given values are once, few, many or a class for expanded clones.

V: TRBV6-5; D: -; size: -; J: TRBJ1-6; length: 12; CDR3: CASSEWDSPLHF; DNA: TGTGCCAGCAGTGAGTGGGATTCACCCCTCCACTTT
V: TRBV9; D: -; size: -; J: TRBJ2-3; length: 14; CDR3: CASRGGGLADTQYF; DNA: TGTGCCAGCAGGGGAGGGGGATTAGCAGATACGCAGTATTTT
V: TRBV27; D: -; size: -; J: TRBJ1-5; length: 14; CDR3: CASSFGGQNQPQHF; DNA: TGTGCCAGCAGTTTCGGGGGGCAGAATCAGCCCCAGCATTTT
V: TRBV29-1; D: TRBD1; size: -; J: TRBJ2-5; length: 12; CDR3: CSADRGRETQYF; DNA: TGCAGCGCTGACAGGGGACGGGAGACCCAGTACTTC
V: TRBV4-1; D: -; size: -; J: TRBJ1-2; length: 13; CDR3: CASSQEEGYGYTF; DNA: TGCGCCAGCAGCCAAGAAGAGGGGTATGGCTACACCTTC
V: TRBV29-1; D: -; size: -; J: TRBJ1-1; length: 13; CDR3: CSVVGGLNTEAFF; DNA: TGCAGCGTTGTTGGGGGGTTGAACACTGAAGCTTTCTTT
V: TRBV27; D: -; size: -; J: TRBJ2-6; length: 14; CDR3: CASAVGSGANVLTF; DNA: TGTGCCAGCGCTGTAGGCTCTGGGGCCAACGTCCTGACTTTC
V: TRBV11-2; D: TRBD1; size: few; J: TRBJ2-4; length: 13; CDR3: CASSWGDRGIQYF; DNA: TGTGCCAGCAGCTGGGGGGACAGGGGTATTCAGTACTTC
V: TRBV6-5; D: TRBD2; size: -; J: TRBJ2-7; length: 15; CDR3: CASSFGLAGVYEQYF; DNA: TGTGCCAGCAGCTTCGGACTAGCGGGGGTCTACGAGCAGTACTTC
V: TRBV27; D: TRBD2; size: -; J: TRBJ2-1; length: 15; CDR3: CASAWTSGILNEQFF; DNA: TGTGCCAGCGCCTGGACTAGCGGGATTCTCAATGAGCAGTTCTTC
V: TRBV4-2; D: TRBD1; size: -; J: TRBJ1-2; length: 13; CDR3: CASSQGDSPGYTF; DNA: TGTGCCAGCAGCCAAGGGGACAGCCCCGGCTACACCTTC
V: TRBV5-1; D: -; size: -; J: TRBJ1-4; length: 14; CDR3: CASSLGSTNEKLFF; DNA: TGCGCCAGCAGCTTGGGGTCAACTAATGAAAAACTGTTTTTT
V: TRBV19; D: -; size: -; J: TRBJ2-7; length: 11; CDR3: CASSSMYEQYF; DNA: TGTGCCAGTAGTTCGATGTACGAGCAGTACTTC
V: TRBV7-2; D: -; size: -; J: TRBJ1-5; length: 15; CDR3: CASSLVDGSNQPQHF; DNA: TGTGCCAGCAGCTTAGTGGACGGAAGCAATCAGCCCCAGCATTTT
V: TRBV19; D: TRBD1; size: -; J: TRBJ2-4; length: 14; CDR3: CASNFATGENIQYF; DNA: TGTGCCAGTAATTTCGCGACAGGGGAAAACATTCAGTACTTC
V: TRBV11-2; D: TRBD2; size: once; J: TRBJ2-1; length: 16; CDR3: CASSASGAPSYNEQFF; DNA: TGTGCCAGCAGCGCTAGCGGGGCTCCCTCCTACAATGAGCAGTTCTTC
V: TRBV28; D: -; size: -; J: TRBJ1-5; length: 13; CDR3: CASSLGSRQPQHF; DNA: TGTGCCAGCAGTTTGGGGAGTCGTCAGCCCCAGCATTTT
V: TRBV7-3; D: -; size: -; J: TRBJ2-3; length: 15; CDR3: CASSLFGSVTDTQYF; DNA: TGTGCCAGCAGCTTATTTGGTAGCGTTACGGATACGCAGTATTTT
V: TRBV5-1; D: -; size: -; J: TRBJ1-2; length: 15; CDR3: CASSPPGSANYGYTF; DNA: TGCGCCAGCAGTCCCCCAGGGTCTGCTAACTATGGCTACACCTTC
V: TRBV9; D: -; size: -; J: TRBJ1-1; length: 14; CDR3: CASSVAGGNTEAFF; DNA: TGTGCCAGCAGCGTAGCCGGGGGGAACACTGAAGCTTTCTTT
V: TRBV12-2; D: -; size: few; J: TRBJ2-1; length: 18; CDR3: CASRLTGITEKHYNEQFF; DNA: TGTGCAAGTCGCTTAACCGGGATCACAGAAAAGCACTACAATGAGCAGTTCTTC
V: TRBV18; D: -; size: -; J: TRBJ2-7; length: 14; CDR3: CASSPGTNVYEQYF; DNA: TGTGCCAGCTCCCCCGGGACGAACGTCTACGAGCAGTACTTC
V: TRBV6-6; D: -; size: -; J: TRBJ1-2; length: 13; CDR3: CASSYRARDGYTF; DNA: TGTGCCAGCAGTTATAGGGCGAGGGATGGCTACACCTTC
V: TRBV19; D: -; size: -; J: TRBJ1-2; length: 15; CDR3: CASSSRDSTNYGYTF; DNA: TGTGCCAGTAGTTCTCGGGACTCAACTAACTATGGCTACACCTTC
V: TRBV14; D: -; size: once; J: TRBJ1-1; length: 15; CDR3: CASSQRGRGNTEAFF; DNA: TGTGCCAGCAGCCAACGGGGCAGGGGGAACACTGAAGCTTTCTTT
V: TRBV28; D: -; size: -; J: TRBJ2-1; length: 15; CDR3: CASSLWDTLYNEQFF; DNA: TGTGCCAGCAGTTTATGGGACACTCTGTACAATGAGCAGTTCTTC
V: TRBV30; D: -; size: -; J: TRBJ1-5; length: 13; CDR3: CAWSVDSNQPQHF; DNA: TGTGCCTGGAGTGTAGATTCCAATCAGCCCCAGCATTTT
V: TRBV5-5; D: -; size: -; J: TRBJ2-5; length: 16; CDR3: CASSLANLVGGETQYF; DNA: TGTGCCAGCAGCTTGGCCAATTTGGTGGGGGGAGAGACCCAGTACTTC
V: TRBV7-2; D: TRBD1; size: medium-sized; J: TRBJ1-3; length: 14; CDR3: CASTETGSGNTIYF; DNA: TGTGCCAGCACCGAGACAGGGTCTGGAAACACCATATATTTT
V: TRBV6-1; D: -; size: -; J: TRBJ2-7; length: 13; CDR3: CASSEARQRAQYF; DNA: TGTGCCAGCAGTGAAGCTCGGCAGCGCGCGCAGTACTTC
V: TRBV4-1; D: TRBD1; size: -; J: TRBJ2-7; length: 16; CDR3: CASSHEVTGVLDEQYF; DNA: TGCGCCAGCAGCCACGAAGTGACAGGGGTCTTGGACGAGCAGTACTTC
V: TRBV9; D: -; size: -; J: TRBJ2-7; length: 12; CDR3: CASSVYGGEQYF; DNA: TGTGCCAGCAGCGTCTATGGGGGCGAGCAGTACTTC
V: TRBV2; D: -; size: -; J: TRBJ2-4; length: 14; CDR3: CASSEDAGADIQYF; DNA: TGTGCCAGCAGTGAAGATGCCGGGGCGGACATTCAGTACTTC
V: TRBV28; D: TRBD1; size: -; J: TRBJ1-2; length: 14; CDR3: CASSLTIQGAGYTF; DNA: TGTGCCAGCAGTTTAACGATTCAGGGGGCGGGCTACACCTTC
V: TRBV18; D: -; size: -; J: TRBJ1-1; length: 16; CDR3: CASSPARLGLNTEAFF; DNA: TGTGCCAGCTCACCAGCACGCCTGGGGTTGAACACTGAAGCTTTCTTT
V: TRBV19; D: -; size: -; J: TRBJ2-6; length: 15; CDR3: CASTPKHSGANVLTF; DNA: TGTGCCAGTACCCCCAAGCACTCTGGGGCCAACGTCCTGACTTTC
V: TRBV28; D: -; size: -; J: TRBJ1-2; length: 13; CDR3: CATREGGNYGYTF; DNA: TGTGCCACTAGGGAAGGGGGTAACTATGGCTACACCTTC
V: TRBV5-4; D: TRBD2; size: -; J: TRBJ2-1; length: 14; CDR3: CASSHSGRDNEQFF; DNA: TGTGCCAGCAGTCATAGCGGGAGGGACAATGAGCAGTTCTTC
V: TRBV27; D: -; size: -; J: TRBJ2-7; length: 15; CDR3: CASSNHRGALYEQYF; DNA: TGTGCCAGCAGTAACCACCGGGGAGCACTCTACGAGCAGTACTTC
V: TRBV2; D: -; size: few; J: TRBJ1-1; length: 13; CDR3: CASSSDGNTEAFF; DNA: TGTGCCAGCAGTTCCGACGGGAACACTGAAGCTTTCTTT
V: TRBV19; D: -; size: -; J: TRBJ1-5; length: 13; CDR3: CASSEGTNQPQHF; DNA: TGTGCCAGTAGCGAAGGAACCAATCAGCCCCAGCATTTT
V: TRBV19; D: -; size: -; J: TRBJ2-3; length: 15; CDR3: CASSKRIGSTDTQYF; DNA: TGTGCCAGTAGTAAAAGAATAGGGTCCACAGATACGCAGTATTTT
V: TRBV5-1; D: -; size: -; J: TRBJ1-1; length: 15; CDR3: CASSLAGRANTEAFF; DNA: TGCGCCAGCAGCTTGGCCGGCAGGGCAAACACTGAAGCTTTCTTT
V: TRBV6-6; D: TRBD1; size: -; J: TRBJ2-5; length: 15; CDR3: CASSRGQGALETQYF; DNA: TGTGCCAGCAGCCGGGGACAGGGGGCTCTAGAGACCCAGTACTTC
V: TRBV11-2; D: -; size: -; J: TRBJ1-6; length: 16; CDR3: CASSLESTSYNSPLHF; DNA: TGTGCCAGCAGCTTAGAGTCCACATCCTATAATTCACCCCTCCACTTT
V: TRBV5-8; D: -; size: -; J: TRBJ1-2; length: 14; CDR3: CASSLFEANYGYTF; DNA: TGTGCCAGCAGCTTGTTTGAAGCGAACTATGGCTACACCTTC
V: TRBV23-1; D: TRBD1; size: -; J: TRBJ1-3; length: 18; CDR3: CASSQPVLRTGGGNTIYF; DNA: TGCGCCAGCAGTCAACCCGTCCTGAGGACAGGGGGCGGGAACACCATATATTTT
V: TRBV15; D: TRBD2; size: -; J: TRBJ2-1; length: 16; CDR3: CATSTTSGSFYNEQFF; DNA: TGTGCCACCAGCACAACTAGCGGGAGTTTCTACAATGAGCAGTTCTTC